This TCR beta chain was captured by sequencing in a study of cytomegalovirus exposure and HLA in healthy donors. Whole-study context: Membership in the Caucasian-associated ancestry cluster was found for around 81% of approximately 400 genotyped donors.

Study-level findings and limits: Researchers reported in a later analysis that a missense DCLRE1C variant was tied to TCR beta V- and J-gene trimming. Compared with the roughly 670-donor mean, an Asian-associated ancestry cluster reportedly had fewer N-insertions, according to a later analysis.

Germline V CDR1 and CDR2: MNHEY, SMNVEV (reference sequence). V gave up 7 bases and J gave up 0 bases, with 12 bases separating them. This CDR3 comprises 14 residues. PCR involved 60 Vbeta and 13 Jbeta primers. Repertoires were generated with immunoSEQ multiplex PCR, while TCRdb's copy carries only in-frame clones and drops some. This table holds roughly 130,000 clones, approximately 80% found once. Regarding this clone: Its antigen is not identified.

This chain joins TRBV27 and TRBJ1-1, with TRBD1 as a possible D gene (5 bases). This sequence originates from a man in his forties or fifties in good health and CMV-seronegative. Source material: PBMCs. The CDR3 protein is CASTSGMMNTEAFF. DNA for the CDR3: TGTGCCAGCACTTCAGGGATGATGAACACTGAAGCTTTCTTT.